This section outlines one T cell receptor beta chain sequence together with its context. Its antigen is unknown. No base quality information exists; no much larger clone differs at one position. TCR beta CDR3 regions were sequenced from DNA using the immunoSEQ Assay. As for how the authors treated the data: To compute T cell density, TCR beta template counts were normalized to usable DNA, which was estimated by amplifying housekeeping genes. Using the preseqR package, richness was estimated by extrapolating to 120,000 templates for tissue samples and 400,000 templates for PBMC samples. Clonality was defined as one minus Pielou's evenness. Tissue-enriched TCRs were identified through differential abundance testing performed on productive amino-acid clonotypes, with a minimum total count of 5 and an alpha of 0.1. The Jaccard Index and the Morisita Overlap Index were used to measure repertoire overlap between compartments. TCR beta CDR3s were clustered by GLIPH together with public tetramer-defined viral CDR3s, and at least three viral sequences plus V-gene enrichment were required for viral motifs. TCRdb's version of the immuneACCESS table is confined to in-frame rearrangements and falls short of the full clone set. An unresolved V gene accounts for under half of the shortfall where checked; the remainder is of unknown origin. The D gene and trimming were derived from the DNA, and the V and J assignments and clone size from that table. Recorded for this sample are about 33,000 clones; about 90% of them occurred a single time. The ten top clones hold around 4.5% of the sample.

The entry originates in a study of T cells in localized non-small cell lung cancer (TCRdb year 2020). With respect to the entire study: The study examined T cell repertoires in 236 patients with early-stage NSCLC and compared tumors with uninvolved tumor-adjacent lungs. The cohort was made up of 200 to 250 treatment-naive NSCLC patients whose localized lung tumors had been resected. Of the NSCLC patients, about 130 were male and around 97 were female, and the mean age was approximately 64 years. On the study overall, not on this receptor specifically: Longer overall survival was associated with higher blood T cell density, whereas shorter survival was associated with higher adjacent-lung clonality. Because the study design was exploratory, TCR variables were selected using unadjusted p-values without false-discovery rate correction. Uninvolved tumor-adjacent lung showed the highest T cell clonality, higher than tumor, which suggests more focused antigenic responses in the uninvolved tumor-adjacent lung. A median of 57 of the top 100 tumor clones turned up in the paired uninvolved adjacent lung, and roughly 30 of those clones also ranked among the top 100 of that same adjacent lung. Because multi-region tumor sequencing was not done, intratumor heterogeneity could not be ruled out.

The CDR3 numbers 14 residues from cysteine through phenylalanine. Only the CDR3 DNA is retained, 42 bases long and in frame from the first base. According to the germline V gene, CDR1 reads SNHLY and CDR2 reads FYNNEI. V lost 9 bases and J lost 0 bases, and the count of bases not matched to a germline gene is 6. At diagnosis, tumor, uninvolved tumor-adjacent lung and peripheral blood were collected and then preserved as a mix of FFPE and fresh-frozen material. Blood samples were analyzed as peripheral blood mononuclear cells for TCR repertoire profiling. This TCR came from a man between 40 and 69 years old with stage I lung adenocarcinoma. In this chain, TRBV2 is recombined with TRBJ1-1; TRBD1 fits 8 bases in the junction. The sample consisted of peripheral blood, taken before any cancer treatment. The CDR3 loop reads CASQNRGMNTEAFF. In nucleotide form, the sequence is TGTGCCAGTCAGAACAGGGGGATGAACACTGAAGCTTTCTTT.